Here is one T cell receptor beta chain with its context. Its antigen is unidentified. This record belongs to a study of cytomegalovirus exposure and HLA in healthy donors. Background on the study: A prior analysis found 117 million unique TCR beta sequences from some 190 million T cells. A data release that came early held roughly 80 million unique TCRs from HLA-typed donors. General study results and limits: It was shown in a later analysis that HLA-associated TCR beta chains were more clonally expanded than other, equally common chains.

PCR involved 60 Vbeta and 13 Jbeta primers. The protocol was immunoSEQ multiplex PCR, while the TCRdb copy is restricted to in-frame clones and leaves out a portion. Altogether 210,000 or so clones are present, 70% to 80% being singletons, with the ten largest covering around 0.2%. CDR3 length equals 14 residues. Losses at the gene ends were 0 bases for V and 5 bases for J; bases not matched to a gene: 4. Germline V gene lookup returns CDR1 SGHRS and CDR2 YFSETQ. V usage is TRBV5-1 and J usage is TRBJ2-5; 7 nucleotides align to TRBD1. The sequence was collected from a girl aged 2 to 9 in good health and CMV-seronegative. Sequencing used PBMCs. The chain's CDR3 is CASSLGQGRETQYF. CDR3 bases: TGCGCCAGCAGCTTGGGACAGGGTCGGGAGACCCAGTACTTC.